The present T cell receptor (beta chain) was sequenced within a study of blood T cell repertoires in COVID-19. Study background: Spain, Italy and the United States supplied samples that represented acute and convalescent COVID-19. From T cells, B-cell-depleted T cells, or PBMCs came the material, which was cDNA or gDNA.

This clone has just one count. In the authors' workflow: Scientists estimated how many nucleated cells there were by amplifying reference gene primers. Generated by immunoSEQ multiplex PCR, the TCRdb table keeps only in-frame clones and is missing some. V and J calls and clone size are copied from that table; D and trimming were computed from the DNA. In the table there are 100,000 to 110,000 clones, more than 65% of which are singletons. Specimen: peripheral blood. This receptor was obtained from a woman aged 70-85 years with acute or convalescent COVID-19.

The CDR3 DNA is TGTGCCAGCAGTTTTCAATCCTATGGCTACACCTTC. Residues: CASSFQSYGYTF. J is TRBJ1-2 and V is TRBV28; D call uncertain. V shed 3 bases and J shed 4 bases, with 6 bases lying between them. Germline V CDR1 and CDR2: MDHEN, SYDVKM. The CDR3 consists of 12 residues.